This T cell receptor beta chain was identified during a study of blood T cell repertoires in COVID-19. At the level of the study: T cells, B-cell-depleted T cells, or PBMCs supplied cDNA or gDNA.

V was trimmed by 4 bases and J by 2 bases, leaving 14 bases between them. Germline V gives CDR1 SNHLY, CDR2 FYNNEI. There are 15 residues in the CDR3. The Seattle site enrolled patients during active infection and followed them longitudinally. In the authors' workflow: From reference gene primer amplification, estimates of nucleated cell counts were derived. TCRdb keeps only in-frame clones here, not all; method: immunoSEQ multiplex PCR. Clone size and V and J calls were adopted from that table, with D and trimming inferred from the DNA. Of some 120,000 clones in the sample, roughly 90% were seen once. This clone was counted once.

The chain uses TRBV2 and TRBJ1-1, with a tentative D call TRBD1 (5 bases). The TCR was taken from a man in his sixties with COVID-19, enrolled during active disease. Sequencing was done on a sample of peripheral blood. The DNA of the CDR3 is TGTGCCAGCAGTGCCGGGAGGGGCGAAAACACTGAAGCTTTCTTT. As protein: CASSAGRGENTEAFF.